This T cell receptor (beta chain) was retrieved from a study of T-cell memory formation after mild COVID-19. Study at large: Among the donors, TCR clusters were largely specific to each donor.

Study-level findings and limits: Among contracting clones, CD4+ were mainly CM/EM and CD8+ enriched in EMRA.

TCR alpha and TCR beta cDNA libraries carrying sample barcodes and UMIs came from 5'RACE with constant-segment primers. TCRdb re-analysed the 5' RACE reads in MiXCR, keeping a single row per CDR3 protein. The table has roughly 350,000 distinct CDR3 sequences, around 30% seen once. Of note for this clonotype: Its antigen is unidentified.

The V and J ends lost 5 bases and 5 bases, in that order; junction bases with no gene match: 5. The germline gives CDR1 MNHEY, CDR2 SMNVEV (reference sequence). The CDR3 is 13 residues long. The sample taken for sequencing was PBMCs or a T cell subset sorted from them (not recorded which). This chain connects TRBV27 to TRBJ2-7; 8 positions match TRBD1. This clonotype originated in an adult woman who had mild COVID-19 (a few samples of this study predate the infection). Cell type and time point are not known. In DNA, the CDR3 is TGTGCCAGCAGTGAGGACAGGGTCCACGAGCAGTACTTC. Residues: CASSEDRVHEQYF.